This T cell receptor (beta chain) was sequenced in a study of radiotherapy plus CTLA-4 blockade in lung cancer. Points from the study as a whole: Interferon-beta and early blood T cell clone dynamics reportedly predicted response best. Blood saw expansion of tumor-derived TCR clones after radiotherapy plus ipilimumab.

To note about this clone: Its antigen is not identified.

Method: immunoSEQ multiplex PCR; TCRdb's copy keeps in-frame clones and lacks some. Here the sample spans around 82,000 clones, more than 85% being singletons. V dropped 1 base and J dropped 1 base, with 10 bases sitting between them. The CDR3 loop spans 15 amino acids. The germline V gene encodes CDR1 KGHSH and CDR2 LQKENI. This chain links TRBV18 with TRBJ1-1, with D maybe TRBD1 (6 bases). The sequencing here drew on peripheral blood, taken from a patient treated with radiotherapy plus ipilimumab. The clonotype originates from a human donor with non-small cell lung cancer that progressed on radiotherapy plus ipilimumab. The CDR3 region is CASSPLKGGNTEAFF. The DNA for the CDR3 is TGTGCCAGCTCACCACTGAAGGGGGGGAACACTGAAGCTTTCTTT.